Following are 28 T cell receptor beta chains from one sample sequenced in a study of cytomegalovirus exposure and HLA in healthy donors. PCR primers comprised 60 Vbeta and 13 Jbeta primers. This table comes from immunoSEQ multiplex PCR, and its TCRdb copy is limited to in-frame clones, with some not included. The sample includes about 70,000 clones, around 74% seen only once; the top ten take 9.5% to 12%. The sequenced sample was PBMCs. The source of these receptors is a human donor in good health.

The V call is TRBV6-6, the J call TRBJ1-2, with D tentatively TRBD1 (6 bases). CDR3 length: 15 residues. Trimming removed 5 bases from V and 2 bases from J, with 15 bases in between. The germline CDR1 and CDR2 sequences are MNHNY and SVGAGI (reference sequence). The CDR3 here is CASSPTGPVNYGYTF. The CDR3 DNA reads TGTGCCAGCAGTCCTACAGGGCCCGTGAACTATGGCTACACCTTC.

V usage is TRBV6-5 and J usage is TRBJ1-2; 9 nucleotides agree with TRBD1. The ends lost 4 bases at V and 6 bases at J; junction bases unmatched: 9. CDR3 length: 15 residues. CDR1 is MNHEY, CDR2 SVGAGI, per germline. The CDR3: CASSWGGQGRNGYTF. The CDR3 DNA reads as TGTGCCAGCAGTTGGGGGGGACAGGGAAGAAATGGCTACACCTTC.

CDR3 in amino acids: CASSYLDRGADTQYF. The CDR3 DNA follows: TGTGCCAGCAGTTACTTGGACAGGGGGGCAGATACGCAGTATTTT. This sequence joins TRBV6-6 and TRBJ2-3, with 10 bases identical to TRBD1. Germline loops: CDR1 MNHNY, CDR2 SVGAGI (reference sequence). V lost 1 base to trimming and J lost 4 bases; unmatched junction nucleotides: 2. This CDR3 region has 15 residues.

This clone was recorded a few times. The genes are TRBV28 and TRBJ2-7, with 10 bases that match TRBD1. The junction had 6 bases not matched to a gene; V was cut back by 5 bases and J by 5 bases. The germline V gene encodes CDR1 MDHEN and CDR2 SYDVKM. CDR3 size: 14 residues. CDR3 nucleotides: TGTGCCAGCAGTGCGCGGGACAGGGGCCACGAGCAGTACTTC. It is translated as CASSARDRGHEQYF.

The V gene is TRBV7-9, the J gene TRBJ2-2; TRBD1 is a possible D gene (5 bases). The germline CDR1 and CDR2 sequences are SEHNR and FQNEAQ (reference sequence). The CDR3 contains 15 residues. V lost 4 bases to trimming and J lost 7 bases, with 16 bases between them. The CDR3 loop is CASSSQWGGVGELFF. The CDR3 region has the DNA TGTGCCAGCAGCTCCCAATGGGGCGGTGTCGGGGAGCTGTTTTTT. The variable domain in full, completed from reference TRBV7-9 and TRBJ2-2, reads DTGVSQNPRHKITKRGQNVTFRCDPISEHNRLYWYRQTLGQGPEFLTYFQNEAQLEKSRLLSDRFSAERPKGSFSTLEIQRTEQGDSAMYLCASSSQWGGVGELFFGEGSRLTVL.

This chain joins TRBV7-9 and TRBJ2-7, with a weak D call TRBD2 (5 bases). Trimming pared 0 bases from V and 3 bases from J, leaving 12 bases between. Germline assignment: CDR1 SEHNR and CDR2 FQNEAQ (reference sequence). The CDR3 runs to 15 residues. The CDR3 reads CASSLAASTFYEQYF. CDR3 DNA: TGTGCCAGCAGCTTAGCGGCTAGCACCTTCTACGAGCAGTACTTC.

This chain joins TRBV6-5 and TRBJ2-1; 8 nucleotides agree with TRBD1. Per the germline V gene, CDR1 is MNHEY and CDR2 is SVGAGI. CDR3 size: 15 residues. J was trimmed by 6 bases and V by 0 bases; bases with no gene match: 4. CDR3 DNA: TGTGCCAGCAGTTACTCGACAGGGGCGCCCAATGAGCAGTTCTTC. This sequence encodes CASSYSTGAPNEQFF.

This chain links TRBV4-2 with TRBJ2-5; 10 bases are a match to TRBD1. CDR1 and CDR2 (germline): LGHNA, YNFKEQ. CDR3 length: 16 amino acids. V shed 1 base, J shed 2 bases, and the junction held 4 bases outside the gene matches. CDR3 bases: TGTGCCAGCAGCCAAGCCTGGACAGGGGGACAAGAGACCCAGTACTTC. Amino acid sequence: CASSQAWTGGQETQYF.

This clone appeared a single time. The chain couples TRBV6-1 to TRBJ1-1; D may be TRBD1 (5 bases). The CDR3 totals 14 residues. Germline values: CDR1 MNHNS, CDR2 SASEGT. The V end lost 4 bases, the J end lost 4 bases, and 13 bases lay between the germline ends. This CDR3 is CASSATLGATEAFF. In nucleotides, the CDR3 is TGTGCCAGCAGTGCAACCTTAGGGGCCACTGAAGCTTTCTTT.

V usage is TRBV14 and J usage is TRBJ1-1; TRBD1 is a possible D gene (6 bases). This CDR3 is 15 amino acids long. Trimming took 3 bases from V and 6 from J, leaving 17 bases between them. Germline assignment: CDR1 SGHDN and CDR2 FVKESK. The CDR3 DNA reads TGTGCCAGCAGCCACCTGGGGGGCGGGAGATCTGAAGCTTTCTTT. Its protein is CASSHLGGGRSEAFF.

The rearrangement uses TRBV10-1 and TRBJ1-1; no reliable D call. Germline V lookup: CDR1 WNHNN, CDR2 SYGVQD (reference sequence). The CDR3 length is 13 residues. Trimming took off 5 bases at V and 0 bases at J, with 7 bases between the two ends. For the CDR3, the DNA is TGCGCCAGCAGTCCAGGTGTGAACACTGAAGCTTTCTTT. Its protein is CASSPGVNTEAFF.

The V gene is TRBV5-1, the J gene TRBJ2-1; 7 bases fit TRBD2. CDR1 is SGHRS and CDR2 is YFSETQ in the germline V gene. The CDR3 contains 14 residues. V was clipped by 3 bases and J by 2 bases; unmatched bases: 2. This chain's CDR3 is CASSSSGPYNEQFF. As DNA, the CDR3 is TGCGCCAGCAGCTCTAGCGGCCCCTACAATGAGCAGTTCTTC.

With respect to this clone: This same CDR3 is encoded by further DNA sequences in the sample. This chain uses TRBV6-5 with TRBJ1-2, with TRBD1 matching over 10 bases. V lost 5 bases, J lost 4 bases, and 4 bases stayed unmatched. This CDR3 is 14 amino acids long. Germline lookup yields CDR1 MNHEY and CDR2 SVGAGI. Written as DNA, the CDR3 is TGTGCCAGCAGTAGACAGGGGGCGGGCTATGGCTACACCTTC. It encodes CASSRQGAGYGYTF.

This sequence joins TRBV5-4 and TRBJ2-5; 11 positions agree with TRBD1. This CDR3 has 15 amino acids. J lost 5 bases, V lost 4 bases, and 7 bases had no gene match. Germline V gene sequence: CDR1 SGHNT, CDR2 YYREEE (reference sequence). The CDR3 reads CASSPDRGRRETQYF. CDR3 sequence (DNA): TGTGCCAGCAGCCCGGACAGGGGGCGTAGGGAGACCCAGTACTTC.

The genes are TRBV6-5 and TRBJ1-1; 8 bases align to TRBD1. Germline-derived CDR1 and CDR2 are MNHEY and SVGAGI. The CDR3 spans 14 residues. V shed 5 bases and J 4 bases; nucleotides not matched to a gene: 6. This chain's CDR3 is CASSRRDRGTEAFF. The CDR3 bases are TGTGCCAGCAGTCGCCGAGACAGGGGCACTGAAGCTTTCTTT.

The chain joins TRBV9 to TRBJ1-3; no reliable D call. CDR1 is SGDLS, CDR2 YYNGEE, per germline. Between the trimmed V and J ends, which lost 4 bases and 0 bases, there was a span of 14 bases. This CDR3 is built from 16 residues. The CDR3 nucleotides read TGTGCCAGCAGCCTAGACGAGGGAAGCTCTGGAAACACCATATATTTT. Its translation: CASSLDEGSSGNTIYF.

For this clone: Within the sample, other DNA sequences also encode this same CDR3. Here the CDR3 reads CASSFPSGRNEQFF. CDR3 bases: TGTGCCAGCAGCTTCCCTAGCGGTCGGAATGAGCAGTTCTTC. This rearrangement joins TRBV7-9 to TRBJ2-1; 7 bases agree with TRBD2. The CDR3 length is 14 residues. The germline V gene has CDR1 SEHNR and CDR2 FQNEAQ (reference sequence). V was clipped by 3 bases and J by 7 bases; unmatched bases: 6.

This clone was seen a single time. The V and J genes are TRBV27 and TRBJ1-5; D is perhaps TRBD1 (6 bases). The V gene's germline CDR1 is MNHEY and CDR2 SMNVEV (reference sequence). Trimming removed 5 bases from V and 4 bases from J, with 9 bases in between. The CDR3 extends over 13 amino acids. The CDR3 DNA reads as TGTGCCAGCAGTGGACAGATTAATCAGCCCCAGCATTTT. This gives the protein CASSGQINQPQHF.

This chain links TRBV30 with TRBJ2-3; a weak D match, TRBD1 (5 bases). Per the germline V gene, CDR1 is GTSNPN and CDR2 is SVGIG (reference sequence). The CDR3 runs to 12 residues. Trimming pared 0 bases from V and 4 bases from J, leaving 5 bases between. CDR3 sequence (DNA): TGTGCCTGGAGTGTAGGGGCAGATACGCAGTATTTT. Its translation: CAWSVGADTQYF.

CDR3 bases: TGTGCCAGCAGTTATCAGGGGGACACTGAAGCTTTCTTT. This translates into CASSYQGDTEAFF. The chain combines TRBV6-6 with TRBJ1-1; TRBD1 agrees at 7 bases. V dropped 3 bases and J dropped 3; count of bases not matched to a gene: 1. The germline gives CDR1 MNHNY, CDR2 SVGAGI (reference sequence). The CDR3 covers 13 residues.

This clone was counted only a few times. The rearrangement uses TRBV5-4 and TRBJ2-1; D is perhaps TRBD1 (5 bases). The CDR3 loop spans 15 amino acids. The germline V gene encodes CDR1 SGHNT and CDR2 YYREEE (reference sequence). Trimming cost V 0 bases and J 8 bases, with 15 bases left between them. The CDR3 DNA reads TGTGCCAGCAGCTTGGATTGGACCAGGGTCGATGAGCAGTTCTTC. This encodes CASSLDWTRVDEQFF.

The rearrangement links TRBV28 to TRBJ1-4; D not certain. V lost 6 bases, J lost 12 bases, and 20 bases lay in between. Germline loops: CDR1 MDHEN, CDR2 SYDVKM. This CDR3 spans 14 amino acids. CDR3 region: CASSPSPSGRELFF. The CDR3 region has the DNA TGTGCCAGCAGCCCTTCCCCTTCCGGGAGGGAACTGTTTTTT. The whole variable domain, remainder taken from reference TRBV28 and TRBJ1-4, is DVKVTQSSRYLVKRTGEKVFLECVQDMDHENMFWYRQDPGLGLRLIYFSYDVKMKEKGDIPEGYSVSREKKERFSLILESASTNQTSMYLCASSPSPSGRELFFGSGTQLSVL.

The V gene is TRBV5-6, the J gene TRBJ2-3; TRBD2 matches 9 bases. The length of the CDR3 is 15 residues. The germline CDR1 and CDR2 sequences are SGHDT and YYEEEE. After removal of 4 bases from V and 5 bases from J, the junction contained 8 bases not matched to a gene. The chain's CDR3 is CASSLAGLALDTQYF. In nucleotides, the CDR3 is TGTGCCAGCAGCCTAGCGGGACTAGCATTAGATACGCAGTATTTT.

This clone was seen more than once but under ten times. V usage is TRBV2 and J usage is TRBJ1-1; D is possibly TRBD1 (6 bases). The CDR3 runs 13 residues. The germline V and J ends were trimmed by 9 bases and 4 bases, with 15 bases remaining between them. Per germline, CDR1 SNHLY and CDR2 FYNNEI. CDR3 in DNA: TGTGCCAGGGGGATGGGGGCGGGCACTGAAGCTTTCTTT. This translates into CARGMGAGTEAFF.

The V call is TRBV6-5, the J call TRBJ1-1; TRBD1 matches 8 bases. The V gene end was trimmed by 4 bases and the J gene end by 1 base; junction bases not matched to a gene: 2. The germline CDR1 and CDR2 sequences are MNHEY and SVGAGI. The CDR3 totals 14 residues. CDR3 coding DNA: TGTGCCAGCAGTTGGGACAGGAGGAACACTGAAGCTTTCTTT. Encoded protein: CASSWDRRNTEAFF.

This chain joins TRBV19 and TRBJ1-1; no definite D call. Trimming removed 3 bases at V and 4 bases at J, with 12 bases between. The CDR3 contains 14 residues. Germline V gene lookup returns CDR1 LNHDA and CDR2 SQIVND (reference sequence). CDR3 DNA sequence: TGTGCCAGTAGTATCTTAGGAGAGGCCACTGAAGCTTTCTTT. Residues: CASSILGEATEAFF.

Only a few counts were recorded for this clone. The chain is built from TRBV30 and TRBJ2-7; D gene unclear. V was pared by 5 bases and J by 7 bases, with 15 bases between. CDR3 size: 12 residues. Germline-derived CDR1 and CDR2 are GTSNPN and SVGIG (reference sequence). CDR3 sequence reads: CAWEAVAREQYF. The CDR3 nucleotides are TGTGCCTGGGAGGCGGTTGCCCGGGAGCAGTACTTC.

The chain links TRBV13 to TRBJ1-3, with 7 nucleotides matching TRBD1. In germline, CDR1 is PRHDT, CDR2 FYEKMQ (reference sequence). The V gene end was trimmed by 8 bases and the J gene end by 3 bases; junction bases not matched to a gene: 7. This CDR3 is built from 14 residues. The CDR3 coding sequence is TGTGCCAGCCGCCCGAGGGACAGTGGAAACACCATATATTTT. This encodes CASRPRDSGNTIYF.